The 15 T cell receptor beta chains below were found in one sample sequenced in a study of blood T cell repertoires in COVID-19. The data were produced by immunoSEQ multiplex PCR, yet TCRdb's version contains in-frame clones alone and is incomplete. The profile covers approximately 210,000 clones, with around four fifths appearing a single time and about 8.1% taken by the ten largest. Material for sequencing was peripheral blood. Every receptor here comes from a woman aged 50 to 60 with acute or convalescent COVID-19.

CDR3 sequence reads: CASSPALAGTREGYTF. CDR3 bases: TGTGCCAGCAGCCCCGCGTTGGCCGGGACTAGGGAGGGCTACACCTTC. V gene TRBV5-4 combines with J gene TRBJ1-2, with a tentative D call TRBD1 (5 bases). Between the trimmed V and J ends, which lost 4 bases and 8 bases, there was a span of 24 bases. CDR3 size: 16 residues. CDR1 is SGHNT and CDR2 is YYREEE in the germline V gene (reference sequence).

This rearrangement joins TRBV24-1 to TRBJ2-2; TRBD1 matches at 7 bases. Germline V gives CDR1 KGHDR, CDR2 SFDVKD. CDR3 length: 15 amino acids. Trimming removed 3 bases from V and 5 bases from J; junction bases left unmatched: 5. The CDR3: CATSDERGRTGELFF. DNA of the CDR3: TGTGCCACCAGTGATGAGAGGGGGCGGACCGGGGAGCTGTTTTTT.

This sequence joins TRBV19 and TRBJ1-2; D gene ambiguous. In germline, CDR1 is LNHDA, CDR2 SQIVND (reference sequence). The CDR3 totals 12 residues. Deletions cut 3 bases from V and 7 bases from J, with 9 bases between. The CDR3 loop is CASSISVFGYTF. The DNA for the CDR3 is TGTGCCAGTAGTATTAGTGTTTTTGGCTACACCTTC.

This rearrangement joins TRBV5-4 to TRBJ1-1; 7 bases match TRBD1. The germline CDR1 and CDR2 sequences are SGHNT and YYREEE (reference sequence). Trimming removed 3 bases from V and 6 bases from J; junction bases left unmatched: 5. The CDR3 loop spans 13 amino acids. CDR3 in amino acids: CASSYDRDPEAFF. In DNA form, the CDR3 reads TGTGCCAGCAGCTACGACAGGGACCCTGAAGCTTTCTTT.

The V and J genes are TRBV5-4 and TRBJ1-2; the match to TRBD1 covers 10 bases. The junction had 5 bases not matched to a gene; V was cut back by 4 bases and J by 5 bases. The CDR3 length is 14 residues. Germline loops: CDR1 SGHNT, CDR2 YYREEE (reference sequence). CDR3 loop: CASSIGTGEYGYTF. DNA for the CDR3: TGTGCCAGCAGCATAGGGACAGGGGAATATGGCTACACCTTC.

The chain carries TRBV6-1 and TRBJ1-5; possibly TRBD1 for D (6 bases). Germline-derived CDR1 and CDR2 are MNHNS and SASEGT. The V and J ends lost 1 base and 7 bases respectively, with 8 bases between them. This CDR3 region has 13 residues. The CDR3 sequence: CASSEGTVQPQHF. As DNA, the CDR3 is TGTGCCAGCAGTGAAGGGACAGTCCAGCCCCAGCATTTT.

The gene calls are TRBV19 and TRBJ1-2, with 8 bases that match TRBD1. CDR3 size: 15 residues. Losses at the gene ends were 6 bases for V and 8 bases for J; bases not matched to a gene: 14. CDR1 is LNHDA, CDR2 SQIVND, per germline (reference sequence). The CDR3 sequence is CASRPRGPHFKGYTF. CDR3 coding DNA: TGTGCCAGTAGGCCCAGGGGGCCGCACTTTAAGGGCTACACCTTC.

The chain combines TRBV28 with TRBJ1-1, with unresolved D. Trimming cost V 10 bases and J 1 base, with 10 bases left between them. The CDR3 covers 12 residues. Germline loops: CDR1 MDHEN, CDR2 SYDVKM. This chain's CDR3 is CATTSWNTEAFF. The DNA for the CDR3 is TGTGCCACCACCAGTTGGAACACTGAAGCTTTCTTT.

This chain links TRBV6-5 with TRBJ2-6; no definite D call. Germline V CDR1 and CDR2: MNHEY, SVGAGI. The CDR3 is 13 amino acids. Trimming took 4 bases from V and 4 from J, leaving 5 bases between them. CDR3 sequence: CASSSRGANVLTF. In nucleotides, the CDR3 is TGTGCCAGCAGTTCCCGGGGGGCCAACGTCCTGACTTTC.

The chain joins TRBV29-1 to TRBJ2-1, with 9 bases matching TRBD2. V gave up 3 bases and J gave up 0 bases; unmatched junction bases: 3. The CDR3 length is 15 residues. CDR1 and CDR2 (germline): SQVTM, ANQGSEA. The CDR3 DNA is TGCAGCGTTGAGGGTAGCGGGAGCTCCTACAATGAGCAGTTCTTC. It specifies CSVEGSGSSYNEQFF.

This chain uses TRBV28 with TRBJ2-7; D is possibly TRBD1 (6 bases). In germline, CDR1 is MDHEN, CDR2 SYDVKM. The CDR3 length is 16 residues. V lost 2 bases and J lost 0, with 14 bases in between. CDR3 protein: CASSLPRTVSSYEQYF. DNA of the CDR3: TGTGCCAGCAGTTTACCCCGGACAGTAAGCTCCTACGAGCAGTACTTC.

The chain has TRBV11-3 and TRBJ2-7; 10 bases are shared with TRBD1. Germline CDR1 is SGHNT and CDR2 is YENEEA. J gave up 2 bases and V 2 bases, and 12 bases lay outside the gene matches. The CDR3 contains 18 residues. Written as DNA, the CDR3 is TGTGCCAGCAGCTTAACGATGGACAGGGGGATTATGACCTACGAGCAGTACTTC. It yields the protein CASSLTMDRGIMTYEQYF.

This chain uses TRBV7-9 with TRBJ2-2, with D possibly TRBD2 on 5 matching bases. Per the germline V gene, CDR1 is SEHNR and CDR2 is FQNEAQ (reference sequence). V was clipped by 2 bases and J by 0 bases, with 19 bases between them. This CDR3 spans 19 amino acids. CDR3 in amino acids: CASSLTFPGGRTNTGELFF. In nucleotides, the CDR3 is TGTGCCAGCAGCTTAACCTTTCCTGGAGGACGGACGAACACCGGGGAGCTGTTTTTT.

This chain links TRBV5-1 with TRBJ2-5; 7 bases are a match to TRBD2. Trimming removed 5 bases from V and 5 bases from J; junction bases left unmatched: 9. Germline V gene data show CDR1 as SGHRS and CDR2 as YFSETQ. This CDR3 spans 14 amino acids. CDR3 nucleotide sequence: TGCGCCAGCAGTTCTAGCGGAAGAGTGGAGACCCAGTACTTC. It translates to CASSSSGRVETQYF.

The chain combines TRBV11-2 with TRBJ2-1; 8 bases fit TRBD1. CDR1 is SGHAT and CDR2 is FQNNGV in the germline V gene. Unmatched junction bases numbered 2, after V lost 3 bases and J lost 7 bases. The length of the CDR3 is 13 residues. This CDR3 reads CASSLDRANEQFF. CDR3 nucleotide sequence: TGTGCCAGCAGCTTGGACAGGGCGAATGAGCAGTTCTTC.